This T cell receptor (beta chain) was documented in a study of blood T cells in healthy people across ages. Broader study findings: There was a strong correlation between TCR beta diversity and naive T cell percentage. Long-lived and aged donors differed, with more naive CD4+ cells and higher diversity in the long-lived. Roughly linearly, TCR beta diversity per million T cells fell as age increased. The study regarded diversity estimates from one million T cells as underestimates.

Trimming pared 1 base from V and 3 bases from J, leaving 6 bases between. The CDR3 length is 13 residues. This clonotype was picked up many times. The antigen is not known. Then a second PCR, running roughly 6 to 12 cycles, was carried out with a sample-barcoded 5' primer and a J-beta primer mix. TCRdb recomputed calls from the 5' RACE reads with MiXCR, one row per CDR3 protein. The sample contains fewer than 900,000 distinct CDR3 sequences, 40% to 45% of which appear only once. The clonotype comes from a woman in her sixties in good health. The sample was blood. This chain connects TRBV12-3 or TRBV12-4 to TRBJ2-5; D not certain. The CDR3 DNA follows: TGTGCCAGCAGTTTAGTGTCCAAAGAGACCCAGTACTTC. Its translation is CASSLVSKETQYF.